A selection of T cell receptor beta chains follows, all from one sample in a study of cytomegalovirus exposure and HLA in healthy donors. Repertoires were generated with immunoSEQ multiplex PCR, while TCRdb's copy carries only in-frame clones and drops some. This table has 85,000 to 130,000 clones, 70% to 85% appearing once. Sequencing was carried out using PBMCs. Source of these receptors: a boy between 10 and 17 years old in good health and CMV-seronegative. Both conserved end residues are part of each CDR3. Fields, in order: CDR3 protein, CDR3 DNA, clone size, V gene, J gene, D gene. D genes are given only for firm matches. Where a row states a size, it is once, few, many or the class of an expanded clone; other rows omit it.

CASVHSGGFTDTQYF,TGCGCCAGTGTCCATAGCGGGGGGTTCACAGATACGCAGTATTTT,few,TRBV5-1,TRBJ2-3,TRBD2
CASSIVPLGQGYTEAFF,TGTGCCAGTAGTATAGTTCCACTGGGACAGGGCTACACTGAAGCTTTCTTT,NA,TRBV19,TRBJ1-1,TRBD1
CSVRGLAEYNEQFF,TGCAGCGTTCGCGGACTAGCGGAGTACAATGAGCAGTTCTTC,few,TRBV29-1,TRBJ2-1,TRBD2
CASRGQLEKLFF,TGTGCCAGCAGAGGACAGCTTGAAAAACTGTTTTTT,NA,TRBV28,TRBJ1-4,NA
CASSSNQDRRYGYTF,TGTGCCAGCAGTTCCAACCAGGACAGGCGCTATGGCTACACCTTC,few,TRBV6-5,TRBJ1-2,TRBD1
CASSSGQGNTIYF,TGCGCCAGCAGCTCCGGACAGGGAAACACCATATATTTT,NA,TRBV5-1,TRBJ1-3,NA
CASKLGGETYEQYF,TGTGCCAGCAAATTAGGGGGGGAAACCTACGAGCAGTACTTC,NA,TRBV28,TRBJ2-7,NA
CASSLEGGARDTQYF,TGCGCCAGCAGCTTAGAAGGGGGGGCACGAGATACGCAGTATTTT,once,TRBV5-1,TRBJ2-3,NA
CASSQDGDGMGEQYF,TGCGCCAGCAGCCAAGACGGAGACGGGATGGGGGAGCAGTACTTC,NA,TRBV4-1,TRBJ2-7,NA
CASSLGWGQGEQYF,TGTGCCAGCAGTTTAGGTTGGGGGCAAGGCGAGCAGTACTTC,NA,TRBV27,TRBJ2-7,NA
CASSSGTRYEQYF,TGTGCCAGCAGTTCAGGAACAAGGTACGAGCAGTACTTC,few,TRBV27,TRBJ2-7,NA
CASFSAGTSSYEQYF,TGTGCCAGCTTCTCCGCCGGGACTAGCTCCTACGAGCAGTACTTC,NA,TRBV28,TRBJ2-7,TRBD2
CASSWTGRPYEQYF,TGTGCCAGCAGTTGGACCGGGAGGCCCTACGAGCAGTACTTC,NA,TRBV6-5,TRBJ2-7,TRBD2
CASQGLARPPYEQYF,TGTGCCAGCCAGGGACTAGCGAGACCACCCTACGAGCAGTACTTC,NA,TRBV2,TRBJ2-7,TRBD2
CASSLVRGYGYTF,TGTGCCAGCAGCTTGGTTAGGGGATATGGCTACACCTTC,NA,TRBV5-6,TRBJ1-2,NA
CASSVGRAHTEAFF,TGTGCCAGCAGCGTAGGCAGGGCGCACACTGAAGCTTTCTTT,NA,TRBV9,TRBJ1-1,NA
CASSFRTGRITNTEAFF,TGTGCCAGCAGCTTCAGGACGGGAAGAATTACGAACACTGAAGCTTTCTTT,NA,TRBV7-2,TRBJ1-1,NA
CASRGQGAYEQYF,TGTGCCAGCCGGGGACAGGGGGCCTACGAGCAGTACTTC,NA,TRBV25-1,TRBJ2-7,TRBD1
CASSLGLFYYEQYF,TGTGCCAGCAGCTTAGGACTATTTTACTACGAGCAGTACTTC,NA,TRBV7-2,TRBJ2-7,NA
CAISETGGSNQPQHF,TGTGCCATCAGTGAAACAGGGGGTAGCAATCAGCCCCAGCATTTT,few,TRBV10-3,TRBJ1-5,TRBD1
CASSSGQDPKGVSPLHF,TGTGCCAGCAGCTCCGGACAGGACCCAAAGGGTGTTTCACCCCTCCACTTT,once,TRBV7-2,TRBJ1-6,TRBD1
CASSLWQGAGELFF,TGTGCCAGCAGCTTATGGCAGGGGGCCGGGGAGCTGTTTTTT,once,TRBV7-6,TRBJ2-2,TRBD1
CASSLVASGIGELFF,TGTGCCAGCAGCTTAGTGGCTAGCGGGATCGGGGAGCTGTTTTTT,once,TRBV7-9,TRBJ2-2,TRBD2
CASSSDTGLINEQFF,TGTGCCAGCAGTTCCGACACAGGTTTGATCAATGAGCAGTTCTTC,NA,TRBV2,TRBJ2-1,NA
CAWRKGASEAFF,TGTGCCTGGAGAAAGGGGGCATCTGAAGCTTTCTTT,NA,TRBV30,TRBJ1-1,TRBD1
CASSFGDRITNYGYTF,TGTGCCAGCAGTTTCGGAGACAGGATAACGAACTATGGCTACACCTTC,NA,TRBV27,TRBJ1-2,NA
CASSVVYGMTGPDDLYGYTF,TGTGCCAGCAGCGTAGTCTATGGCATGACAGGGCCAGACGACCTTTATGGCTACACCTTC,once,TRBV9,TRBJ1-2,TRBD1
CASWTGWNTEAFF,TGTGCCAGCTGGACAGGGTGGAACACTGAAGCTTTCTTT,NA,TRBV2,TRBJ1-1,TRBD1
CASQPRTSTDTQYF,TGCGCCAGTCAACCCCGGACTAGCACAGATACGCAGTATTTT,NA,TRBV5-1,TRBJ2-3,NA
CASSVVGGGAYNEQFF,TGTGCCAGCAGCGTAGTAGGCGGGGGGGCCTACAATGAGCAGTTCTTC,NA,TRBV9,TRBJ2-1,TRBD2
CASSLEGSSYNEQFF,TGTGCCAGCAGCTTAGAAGGGAGCTCCTACAATGAGCAGTTCTTC,NA,TRBV7-3,TRBJ2-1,NA
CASGQGDTEAFF,TGTGCCAGTGGACAGGGGGACACTGAAGCTTTCTTT,few,TRBV27,TRBJ1-1,TRBD1
CASSFGGVAGELFF,TGTGCCAGCAGTTTTGGGGGCGTCGCCGGGGAGCTGTTTTTT,NA,TRBV27,TRBJ2-2,NA
CASSLGQSPWNTEAFF,TGCGCCAGCAGCTTGGGTCAGTCCCCATGGAACACTGAAGCTTTCTTT,NA,TRBV5-1,TRBJ1-1,NA
CAWSVIRGFQGEKLFF,TGTGCCTGGAGTGTCATTAGGGGGTTCCAAGGGGAAAAACTGTTTTTT,NA,TRBV30,TRBJ1-4,NA
CASSGSSSNQPQHF,TGTGCCAGCTCAGGTAGCAGTAGCAATCAGCCCCAGCATTTT,NA,TRBV18,TRBJ1-5,NA
CASSEARQGRDTQYF,TGTGCCAGCAGTGAAGCCCGGCAGGGTAGAGATACGCAGTATTTT,NA,TRBV6-1,TRBJ2-3,NA
CASRPTGSGRAGETQYF,TGTGCCAGCAGACCTACGGGTAGCGGGAGGGCCGGAGAGACCCAGTACTTC,NA,TRBV5-4,TRBJ2-5,TRBD2
CATSRLGGGGPGANVLTF,TGTGCCACCAGCAGACTAGGAGGAGGAGGGCCGGGGGCCAACGTCCTGACTTTC,NA,TRBV15,TRBJ2-6,NA
CASSMGHYNSPLHF,TGTGCCAGCAGTATGGGGCACTATAATTCACCCCTCCACTTT,NA,TRBV27,TRBJ1-6,NA
CATLKDRANTEAFF,TGTGCCACCTTGAAGGACAGGGCGAACACTGAAGCTTTCTTT,NA,TRBV10-3,TRBJ1-1,TRBD1
CASSPTRVAKNIQYF,TGTGCCAGCAGCCCGACTAGGGTAGCCAAAAACATTCAGTACTTC,few,TRBV2,TRBJ2-4,NA
CASSFLAEAGTDTQYF,TGTGCCAGCAGCTTCCTAGCGGAGGCGGGGACAGATACGCAGTATTTT,NA,TRBV9,TRBJ2-3,TRBD2
CASSIEIASGPRRDMHF,TGTGCCAGTAGTATAGAGATAGCTTCGGGCCCTCGCCGGGACATGCATTTT,NA,TRBV19,TRBJ1-5,NA
CASSESPGMASYTQYF,TGCGCCAGCAGTGAGTCCCCGGGAATGGCAAGTTATACGCAGTATTTT,NA,TRBV10-2,TRBJ2-3,NA
CASGLDRPQLGDYEQYF,TGTGCTAGTGGTTTGGACCGCCCCCAACTCGGGGACTACGAGCAGTACTTC,once,TRBV12-5,TRBJ2-7,NA
CASSVGSTGTGAFF,TGTGCCAGCAGCGTAGGGTCCACCGGGACAGGAGCTTTCTTT,NA,TRBV9,TRBJ1-1,TRBD1
CASSHGQGHEKLFF,TGCGCCAGCAGCCATGGGCAGGGTCACGAAAAACTGTTTTTT,once,TRBV4-1,TRBJ1-4,NA
CASSSRTGTGGHEQFF,TGTGCCAGCAGTTCACGAACCGGGACAGGGGGCCATGAGCAGTTCTTC,few,TRBV6-6,TRBJ2-1,TRBD1
CASSLDRGLLNTEAFF,TGTGCCAGTAGCCTAGACAGGGGGCTACTGAACACTGAAGCTTTCTTT,NA,TRBV19,TRBJ1-1,TRBD1
CASSPPKYGTVNYEQYF,TGTGCCAGCTCACCACCCAAGTATGGGACAGTGAACTACGAGCAGTACTTC,NA,TRBV18,TRBJ2-7,TRBD1
CASSLDRPKYNEQFF,TGTGCCAGCAGCTTAGACAGGCCTAAGTACAATGAGCAGTTCTTC,NA,TRBV11-3,TRBJ2-1,NA
CAWSPSPGLAGGWGTDTQYF,TGTGCCTGGAGTCCAAGTCCGGGACTAGCGGGAGGGTGGGGCACAGATACGCAGTATTTT,NA,TRBV30,TRBJ2-3,TRBD2
CASTNPGFKSIQYF,TGTGCCAGCACCAACCCGGGGTTCAAAAGCATTCAGTACTTC,NA,TRBV28,TRBJ2-4,NA
CASSLRTPSNGYTF,TGTGCCAGCAGCTTGAGGACACCCTCAAATGGCTACACCTTC,NA,TRBV7-9,TRBJ1-2,NA